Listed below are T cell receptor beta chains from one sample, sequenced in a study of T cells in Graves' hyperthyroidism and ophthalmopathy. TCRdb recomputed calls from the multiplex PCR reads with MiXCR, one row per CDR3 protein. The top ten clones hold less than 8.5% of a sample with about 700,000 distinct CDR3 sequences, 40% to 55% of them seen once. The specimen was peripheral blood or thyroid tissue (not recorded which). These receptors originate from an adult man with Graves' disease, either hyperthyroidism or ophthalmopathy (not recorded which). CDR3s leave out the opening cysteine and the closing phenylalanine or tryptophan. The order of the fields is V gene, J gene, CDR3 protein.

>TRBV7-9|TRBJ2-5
ASSLEGSSGIETQY
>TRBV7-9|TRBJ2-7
ASSPPPPSGRGYEQY
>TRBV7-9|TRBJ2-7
ASSSPRDRASEQY
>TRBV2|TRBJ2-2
ASSEELAANTGELF
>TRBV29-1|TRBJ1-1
SVFLQGRDEAS
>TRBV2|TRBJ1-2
ASSERDRDYGYT
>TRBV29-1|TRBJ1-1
SVGGRRNTEAF
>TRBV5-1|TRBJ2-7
ASRSEGAESEEY
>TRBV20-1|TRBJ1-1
SASDRNTEAF
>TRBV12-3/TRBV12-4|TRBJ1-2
ASSVSRGLGYT
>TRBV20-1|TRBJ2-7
SGGPGDYGQY
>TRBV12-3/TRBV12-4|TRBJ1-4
ASSHGTDNEKLF
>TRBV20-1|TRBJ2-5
SASDEGAGTLETQY
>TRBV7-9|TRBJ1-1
ASSWRYTEAF
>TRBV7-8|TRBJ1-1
ASSPQGLNPSEAF
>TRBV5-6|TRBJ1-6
AWSVRAGPLH
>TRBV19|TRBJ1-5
ASSIQGSGNQPQH
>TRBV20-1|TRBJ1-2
SARDSDYGYT
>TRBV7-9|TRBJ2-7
ASSFNFRGAAYEQY
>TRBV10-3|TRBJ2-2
ASSPGLAGGNGELF
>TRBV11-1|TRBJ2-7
ASSVGQGTTYEQY
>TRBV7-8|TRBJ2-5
ASSSGEQETQY
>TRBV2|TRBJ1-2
ASNLDRGYGYT
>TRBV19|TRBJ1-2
ASSIPGTHYGYT
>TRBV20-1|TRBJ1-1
SASEDRSTEAF
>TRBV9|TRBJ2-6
ASSFTGTGAGSGANVLT
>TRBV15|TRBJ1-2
ASSSQPTGEGYT
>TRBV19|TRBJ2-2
ASSIPPGGELF
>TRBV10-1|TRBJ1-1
ASSVPQNRRTVADAF
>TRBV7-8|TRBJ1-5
ASNPTSNQPQH
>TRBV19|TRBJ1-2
ASNLGYYGYT
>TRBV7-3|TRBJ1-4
ASTPTGGGNEKLF
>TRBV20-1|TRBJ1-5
SAIRVAGQPQH
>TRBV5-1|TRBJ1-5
ASSLNLGPNQPQH
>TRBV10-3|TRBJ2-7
AISRLGTGENYEQY
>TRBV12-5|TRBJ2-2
ASGQGQGAGTGELF
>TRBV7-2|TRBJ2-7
AWSVSGGSYEQY
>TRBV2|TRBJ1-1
ASSRLMNTEAF
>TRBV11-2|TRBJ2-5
ASQTGEQETQY
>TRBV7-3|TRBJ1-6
ASSADRPGNSPLH
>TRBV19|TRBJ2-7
ASSIVAGKTYEQY
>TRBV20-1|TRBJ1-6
SARESYRGSNSPLH
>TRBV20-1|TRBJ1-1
SARVPGQAEAF
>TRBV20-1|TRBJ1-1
SANGPSNTEAF
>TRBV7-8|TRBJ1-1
ASSIKGANTEAF
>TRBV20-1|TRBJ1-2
SARDTRGDRDGYT
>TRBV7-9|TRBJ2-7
ASSVEDRGNEQY
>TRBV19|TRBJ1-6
ASRAISGARNSPLH